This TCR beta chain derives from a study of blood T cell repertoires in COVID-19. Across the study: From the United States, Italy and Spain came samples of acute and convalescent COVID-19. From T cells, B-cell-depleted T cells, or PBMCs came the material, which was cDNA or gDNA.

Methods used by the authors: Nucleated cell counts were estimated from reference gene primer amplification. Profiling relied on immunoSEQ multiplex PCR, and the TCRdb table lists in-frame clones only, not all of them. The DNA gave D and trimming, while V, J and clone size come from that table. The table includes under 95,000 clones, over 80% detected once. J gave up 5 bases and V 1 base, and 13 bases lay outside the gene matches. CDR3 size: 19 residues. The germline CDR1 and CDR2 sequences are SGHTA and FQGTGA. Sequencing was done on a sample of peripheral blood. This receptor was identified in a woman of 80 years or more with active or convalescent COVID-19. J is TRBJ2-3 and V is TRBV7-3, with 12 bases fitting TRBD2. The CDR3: CASSLRLAGAPKDKDTQYF. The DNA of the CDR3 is TGTGCCAGCAGCTTAAGACTAGCGGGGGCCCCCAAAGATAAAGATACGCAGTATTTT.